Below, 30 T cell receptor beta chains from the same sample are listed, as sequenced in a study of blood T cell repertoires in COVID-19. TCRdb's table, derived via immunoSEQ multiplex PCR, lists solely in-frame clones and lacks some. Among 95,000 to 100,000 clones listed, around 87% were seen once. Sequencing was done on a sample of peripheral blood. These receptors came from a woman in her twenties or thirties with acute or convalescent COVID-19.

V gene TRBV3-1 (or the pseudogene TRBV3-2) combines with J gene TRBJ1-4; weak D call: TRBD1 (5 bases). This CDR3 region has 16 residues. CDR1 is LGHDT and CDR2 is YNNKEL in the germline V gene (reference sequence). V lost 0 bases and J 4 bases, leaving 12 bases between the germline ends. DNA for the CDR3: TGTGCCAGCAGCCAAGAATGGGGGGAAATTAATGAAAAACTGTTTTTT. This encodes CASSQEWGEINEKLFF.

This clone was seen just once. The chain carries TRBV4-1 and TRBJ2-2; perhaps TRBD1 as D (5 bases). Deletions cut 3 bases from V and 1 base from J, with 12 bases between. Germline V gene sequence: CDR1 MGHRA, CDR2 YSYEKL. The CDR3 spans 16 residues. The CDR3 DNA sequence: TGCGCCAGCAGCCACCCCCTCGACAGGAACACCGGGGAGCTGTTTTTT. As protein: CASSHPLDRNTGELFF.

This rearrangement joins TRBV18 to TRBJ1-6; 9 nucleotides align to TRBD1. The J segment lost 18 bases and the V segment lost 4 bases, leaving 7 bases of the junction unmatched. The CDR3 length is 12 residues. Looked up from germline, CDR1 is KGHSH and CDR2 is LQKENI. CDR3 in amino acids: CASSLGQGNHHF. CDR3 sequence (DNA): TGTGCCAGCTCACTGGGACAGGGTAATCACCACTTT.

This clone was detected only once. The rearrangement uses TRBV3-1 (or the pseudogene TRBV3-2) and TRBJ1-6; D remains unclear. CDR1 and CDR2 from the germline V gene are LGHDT and YNNKEL (reference sequence). The CDR3 spans 15 residues. The ends were cut back, 4 bases at V and 2 bases at J, with 9 bases in the middle. In DNA form, the CDR3 reads TGTGCCAGCAGCCTGAGGGAAGCCTATAATTCACCCCTCCACTTT. Amino acids: CASSLREAYNSPLHF.

There are a few counts of this clone. This chain connects TRBV10-1 to TRBJ1-1, with a tentative D call TRBD1 (6 bases). Germline CDR1 and CDR2: WNHNN and SYGVQD (reference sequence). The CDR3 has 18 residues. The V end lost 0 bases, the J end lost 5 bases, and 22 bases lay between the germline ends. In DNA, the CDR3 is TGCGCCAGCAGTGAGTCGAGAGACACAGGGCTAGGGGAGACTGAAGCTTTCTTT. Translated, it gives CASSESRDTGLGETEAFF.

This chain uses TRBV5-6 with TRBJ1-5; D not certain. Germline CDR1 SGHDT, CDR2 YYEEEE. The CDR3 loop spans 13 amino acids. Trimming left V 4 bases short and J 4 bases short, with 9 bases between. The CDR3 spells CASSVAENQPQHF. The CDR3 coding sequence is TGTGCCAGCAGCGTCGCGGAGAATCAGCCCCAGCATTTT.

The V gene is TRBV11-3, the J gene TRBJ2-1, with D possibly TRBD2 on 6 matching bases. The CDR3 extends over 18 amino acids. Deletions cut 1 base from V and 4 bases from J, with 20 bases between. CDR1 SGHNT and CDR2 YENEEA come from the germline V gene. The CDR3 nucleotides read TGTGCCAGCAGCTTAGCCGGTCGGCGGGGATCTATTTACAATGAGCAGTTCTTC. The encoded protein is CASSLAGRRGSIYNEQFF.

The chain combines TRBV7-9 with TRBJ2-2; D possibly corresponds to TRBD2 (5 bases). Trimming pared 3 bases from V and 6 bases from J, leaving 8 bases between. The CDR3 is made up of 13 amino acids. Germline V gene data show CDR1 as SEHNR and CDR2 as FQNEAQ (reference sequence). The CDR3, as DNA: TGTGCCAGCAGCTTTGAGAGGGCCGGGGAGCTGTTTTTT. Its translation: CASSFERAGELFF.

The chain recombines TRBV5-1 with TRBJ1-1, with a possible D match to TRBD1 (5 bases). The CDR3 contains 13 residues. Germline V CDR1 and CDR2: SGHRS, YFSETQ. The V and J ends lost 4 bases and 3 bases respectively, with 10 bases between them. As DNA, the CDR3 is TGCGCCAGCAGCCTTTCAGGGTACACTGAAGCTTTCTTT. Translated: CASSLSGYTEAFF.

The V gene is TRBV9, the J gene TRBJ1-4; D possibly corresponds to TRBD1 (5 bases). V lost 7 bases to trimming and J lost 7 bases, with 17 bases between them. This CDR3 has 14 residues. Looked up from germline, CDR1 is SGDLS and CDR2 is YYNGEE. The DNA for the CDR3 is TGTGCCAGCGCGCCGGGGACTCATACTGAAAAACTGTTTTTT. The encoded protein is CASAPGTHTEKLFF.

The V gene is TRBV13, the J gene TRBJ2-1; D perhaps matches TRBD2 (6 bases). Deletions cut 5 bases from V and 5 bases from J, with 10 bases between. The CDR3 totals 13 residues. Germline CDR1 is PRHDT and CDR2 is FYEKMQ (reference sequence). Written as DNA, the CDR3 is TGTGCCAGCAGCCCGGGACTGCACAATGAGCAGTTCTTC. Its translation: CASSPGLHNEQFF.

The genes are TRBV12-3 or TRBV12-4 and TRBJ2-1; D ambiguous. The CDR3 loop spans 10 amino acids. The germline V and J ends were trimmed by 4 bases and 9 bases, with 4 bases remaining between them. In nucleotides, the CDR3 is TGTGCCAGCAGTTCCGGTGAGCAGTTCTTC. It is translated as CASSSGEQFF.

The chain has TRBV6-1 and TRBJ1-5; 7 bases match TRBD1. The CDR3 has 17 residues. The trim removed 2 bases at V and 2 bases at J, leaving 9 bases unmatched. The germline gives CDR1 MNHNS, CDR2 SASEGT. The CDR3 region is CASSEKRQGYGNQPQHF. The CDR3 DNA sequence: TGTGCCAGCAGTGAAAAAAGACAGGGTTATGGCAATCAGCCCCAGCATTTT.

This clone was found a few times. The CDR3 loop reads CASSLLGGTEAFF. CDR3 bases: TGCGCCAGCAGCTTATTAGGGGGCACTGAAGCTTTCTTT. The chain joins TRBV5-1 to TRBJ1-1, with a weak D call TRBD1 (6 bases). Between the trimmed V and J ends, which lost 2 bases and 4 bases, there was a span of 9 bases. In germline, CDR1 is SGHRS, CDR2 YFSETQ. The CDR3 totals 13 residues.

This clone was picked up one time. This chain joins TRBV5-1 and TRBJ1-4; TRBD1 might be the D (5 bases). Germline loops: CDR1 SGHRS, CDR2 YFSETQ. V lost 4 bases, J lost 1 base, and 17 bases lay in between. This CDR3 is 17 amino acids long. CDR3 sequence reads: CASSPGGARLTNEKLFF. The CDR3 DNA reads TGCGCCAGCAGCCCCGGTGGGGCCAGACTAACTAATGAAAAACTGTTTTTT.

The V gene is TRBV7-8, the J gene TRBJ1-2; possibly TRBD1 for D (6 bases). Per the germline V gene, CDR1 is SGHVS and CDR2 is FQNEAQ. The CDR3 has 18 amino acids. Trimming stripped 0 bases from V and 7 bases from J, with 24 bases between. The CDR3 region has the DNA TGTGCCAGCAGCTTAGCGGTGGGGGACACAAAGACCGGGCGTGGCTACACCTTC. This translates into CASSLAVGDTKTGRGYTF.

This clone has just one count. The rearrangement joins TRBV7-8 to TRBJ2-7, with D perhaps TRBD2 (5 bases). V was cut by 3 bases and J by 2 bases, with 8 bases left in between. This CDR3 comprises 13 residues. Per the germline V gene, CDR1 is SGHVS and CDR2 is FQNEAQ. The CDR3 DNA reads TGTGCCAGCAGCTTTGGACTGGCCTACGAGCAGTACTTC. Encoded protein: CASSFGLAYEQYF. The whole variable domain, remainder taken from reference TRBV7-8 and TRBJ2-7, is GAGVSQSPRYKVAKRGQDVALRCDPISGHVSLFWYQQALGQGPEFLTYFQNEAQLDKSGLPSDRFFAERPEGSVSTLKIQRTQQEDSAVYLCASSFGLAYEQYFGPGTRLTVT.

The chain combines TRBV19 with TRBJ1-3; a possible D gene is TRBD1 (5 bases). V dropped 4 bases and J dropped 0 bases, with 7 bases sitting between them. The CDR3 covers 14 residues. Germline V gene sequence: CDR1 LNHDA, CDR2 SQIVND (reference sequence). The CDR3: CASSTGISGNTIYF. CDR3 nucleotides: TGTGCCAGTAGTACAGGGATCTCTGGAAACACCATATATTTT.

V usage is TRBV28 and J usage is TRBJ1-5; 8 bases line up with TRBD1. Germline V gene sequence: CDR1 MDHEN, CDR2 SYDVKM. V shed 7 bases and J 0 bases; nucleotides not matched to a gene: 11. This CDR3 contains 17 residues. The CDR3 sequence is CASNPFGTGYSNQPQHF. CDR3 coding DNA: TGTGCCAGCAATCCTTTCGGGACAGGCTATAGCAATCAGCCCCAGCATTTT.

J is TRBJ2-2 and V is TRBV11-2; 7 bases match TRBD2. Germline CDR1 and CDR2: SGHAT and FQNNGV. The CDR3 extends over 12 amino acids. With 7 bases clipped from V and 14 bases from J, the junction kept 10 bases outside the gene matches. Here the CDR3 DNA reads TGTGCCAGCACTTCGGAGCGGGGCCCCCTGTTTTTT. Its protein product is CASTSERGPLFF.

The rearrangement links TRBV5-4 to TRBJ2-1, with D perhaps matching TRBD2 (6 bases). Germline V gives CDR1 SGHNT, CDR2 YYREEE (reference sequence). Trimming removed 3 bases at V and 0 bases at J, with 10 bases between. This CDR3 contains 15 residues. The CDR3 nucleotides are TGTGCCAGCAGCTCGGGGGTAAGCTCCTACAATGAGCAGTTCTTC. Translating it yields CASSSGVSSYNEQFF.

The CDR3 nucleotides are TGTGCCAGTAGGGACCGGGGTCTAGCATCGGATACGCAGTATTTT. This sequence encodes CASRDRGLASDTQYF. The genes are TRBV19 and TRBJ2-3; D is perhaps TRBD2 (5 bases). V dropped 6 bases and J dropped 6 bases, with 19 bases sitting between them. Germline V lookup: CDR1 LNHDA, CDR2 SQIVND (reference sequence). The CDR3 has 15 amino acids.

The rearrangement joins TRBV28 to TRBJ2-7; perhaps TRBD2 as D (5 bases). The CDR3 contains 14 residues. Trimming left V 2 bases short and J 6 bases short, with 14 bases between. Germline V gives CDR1 MDHEN, CDR2 SYDVKM. Written as DNA, the CDR3 is TGTGCCAGCAGTTTACCCCAGGCTGGAGGCGAGCAGTACTTC. It is translated as CASSLPQAGGEQYF.

The rearrangement links TRBV10-3 to TRBJ1-5; 7 nucleotides line up with TRBD1. The germline CDR1 and CDR2 sequences are ENHRY and SYGVKD. J lost 6 bases, V lost 3 bases, and 8 bases had no gene match. The CDR3 loop spans 15 amino acids. The CDR3 DNA follows: TGTGCCATCAGTGACCCTACAGGGGCGAGTCAGCCCCAGCATTTT. Protein sequence: CAISDPTGASQPQHF.

The chain links TRBV28 to TRBJ1-1; tentative D call: TRBD1 (6 bases). There are 15 residues in the CDR3. The germline V gene encodes CDR1 MDHEN and CDR2 SYDVKM. V lost 7 bases and J 3 bases, leaving 18 bases between the germline ends. CDR3 sequence reads: CASIDRGSGYTEAFF. The CDR3 region has the DNA TGTGCCAGCATCGATAGGGGGTCTGGGTACACTGAAGCTTTCTTT.

The chain uses TRBV6-5 and TRBJ1-1; D may be TRBD1 (6 bases). V dropped 2 bases and J dropped 8 bases, with 9 bases sitting between them. Germline values: CDR1 MNHEY, CDR2 SVGAGI. This CDR3 spans 12 amino acids. The CDR3 DNA reads as TGTGCCAGCAGTTACCTCAGGGGAGAAGCTTTCTTT. Translated: CASSYLRGEAFF.

The rearrangement joins TRBV7-8 to TRBJ1-5; tentatively, D is TRBD1 (6 bases). Germline loops: CDR1 SGHVS, CDR2 FQNEAQ. The V end lost 1 base, the J end lost 7 bases, and 17 bases lay between the germline ends. CDR3 length equals 16 residues. The CDR3 DNA follows: TGTGCCAGCAGCTTAGTGGGACACGGGGAATTGCAGCCCCAGCATTTT. Translation: CASSLVGHGELQPQHF. The entire variable domain, with the rest obtained from reference TRBV7-8 and TRBJ1-5, is as follows: GAGVSQSPRYKVAKRGQDVALRCDPISGHVSLFWYQQALGQGPEFLTYFQNEAQLDKSGLPSDRFFAERPEGSVSTLKIQRTQQEDSAVYLCASSLVGHGELQPQHFGDGTRLSIL.

This chain joins TRBV7-2 and TRBJ2-3, with D perhaps matching TRBD1 (5 bases). Trimming shortened V by 1 base and J by 4 bases, and 15 bases separated the two germline ends. The CDR3 is 16 amino acids. Germline V gene data show CDR1 as SGHTA and CDR2 as FQGNSA. As DNA, the CDR3 is TGTGCCAGCAGCTTAGACCGGTGGCAGGGCCCAGATACGCAGTATTTT. Translation gives CASSLDRWQGPDTQYF.

CDR3 bases: TGTGCCAGCAGCGGGAAGGGGGCACCCCACAATGAGCAGTTCTTC. It is translated as CASSGKGAPHNEQFF. The chain employs TRBV7-9 and TRBJ2-1; TRBD1 matches 7 bases. The CDR3 is made up of 15 amino acids. The V and J ends lost 5 bases and 5 bases, in that order; junction bases with no gene match: 9. Germline-derived CDR1 and CDR2 are SEHNR and FQNEAQ (reference sequence). Full variable domain (outside the CDR3, taken from reference TRBV7-9 and TRBJ2-1): DTGVSQNPRHKITKRGQNVTFRCDPISEHNRLYWYRQTLGQGPEFLTYFQNEAQLEKSRLLSDRFSAERPKGSFSTLEIQRTEQGDSAMYLCASSGKGAPHNEQFFGPGTRLTVL.

The rearrangement joins TRBV5-1 to TRBJ2-1; D ambiguous. V was cut by 6 bases and J by 2 bases, with 9 bases left in between. CDR1 is SGHRS and CDR2 is YFSETQ in the germline V gene. This CDR3 comprises 13 residues. The CDR3 DNA reads as TGCGCCAGCACAAGAGAAACCTACAATGAGCAGTTCTTC. This codes for CASTRETYNEQFF.